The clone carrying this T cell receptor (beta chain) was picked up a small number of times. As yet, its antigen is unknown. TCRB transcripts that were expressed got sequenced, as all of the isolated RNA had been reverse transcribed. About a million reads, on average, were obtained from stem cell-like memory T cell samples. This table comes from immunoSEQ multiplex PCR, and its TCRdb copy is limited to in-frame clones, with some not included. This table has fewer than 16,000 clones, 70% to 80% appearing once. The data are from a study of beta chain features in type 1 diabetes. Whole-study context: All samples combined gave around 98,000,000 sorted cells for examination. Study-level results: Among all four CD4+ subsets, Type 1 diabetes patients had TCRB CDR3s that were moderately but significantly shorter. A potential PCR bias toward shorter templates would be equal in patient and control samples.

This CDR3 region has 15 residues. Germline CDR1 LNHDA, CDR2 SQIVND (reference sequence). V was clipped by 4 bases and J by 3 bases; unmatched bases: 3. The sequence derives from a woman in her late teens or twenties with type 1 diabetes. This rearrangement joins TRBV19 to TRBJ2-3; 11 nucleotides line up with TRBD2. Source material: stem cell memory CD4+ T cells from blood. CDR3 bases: TGTGCCAGTAGTACACGACTAGCGGGGACAGATACGCAGTATTTT. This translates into CASSTRLAGTDTQYF.